These T cell receptor beta chains were read from a single sample in a study of cytomegalovirus exposure and HLA in healthy donors. Clones were read by immunoSEQ multiplex PCR, and TCRdb kept only the in-frame ones, dropping some. The table shows 250,000 or so clones, with more than 75% occurring only once. The sample comprised PBMCs. These receptors were collected from a man aged 18 to 29 in good health and CMV-seronegative. Each CDR3 is given with its conserved first and last residue. The D gene is left open where the match is weak. Only part of the rows carry a size: once, few, many, or a class if the clone is expanded.

TGTGCCAGCAGCTTAGATGCAGGACTAGCGGGGCCCCAGTACTTC	CASSLDAGLAGPQYF	TRBJ2-7	TRBV11-2	NA	TRBD2
TGTGCCAGCAGCTTCCCGACTAGCGGGGGGGCCTCGAATGGGGAGCTGTTTTTT	CASSFPTSGGASNGELFF	TRBJ2-2	TRBV7-8	NA	TRBD2
TGTGCCAGCAGCTTAGGGGTAGCGGGGGGAATCACAGATACGCAGTATTTT	CASSLGVAGGITDTQYF	TRBJ2-3	TRBV11-2	NA	TRBD2
TGTGCCAGAGTACACAATTCGACTAGCGGATACTCCTACGAGCAGTACTTC	CARVHNSTSGYSYEQYF	TRBJ2-7	TRBV11-2	NA	TRBD2
TGTGCCAGCAGTTCCCGACAGGGATCACCCCTCCACTTT	CASSSRQGSPLHF	TRBJ1-6	TRBV27	few	TRBD1
TGCGCCAGCAGCCAAGATAACAGTGCGCTGGGGAGGGAGACCCAGTACTTC	CASSQDNSALGRETQYF	TRBJ2-5	TRBV4-3	NA	NA
TGTGCCATCAGATCTCTTACTGAAGCTTTCTTT	CAIRSLTEAFF	TRBJ1-1	TRBV10-3	NA	NA
TGCGCCAGCAGCGACAGAGCAGATACGCAGTATTTT	CASSDRADTQYF	TRBJ2-3	TRBV10-1	NA	NA
TGTGCCAGTAGTATTGGGGGGACGCACTCTGGGGCCAACGTCCTGACTTTC	CASSIGGTHSGANVLTF	TRBJ2-6	TRBV19	NA	NA
TGTGCCAGCTCACCACTACTGGTTCAATCGAACACCGGGGAGCTGTTTTTT	CASSPLLVQSNTGELFF	TRBJ2-2	TRBV18	NA	NA
TGTGCCAGCAGTTTCCGAGTACGGGAAAAACTGTTTTTT	CASSFRVREKLFF	TRBJ1-4	TRBV28	NA	NA
TGTGCCAGCCTGTTCCTCGGGACAGATACGCAGTATTTT	CASLFLGTDTQYF	TRBJ2-3	TRBV28	NA	NA
TGTGCCAGCAGTTTGGCGGGGACTGGACAGCCCCAGCATTTT	CASSLAGTGQPQHF	TRBJ1-5	TRBV28	NA	NA
TGTGCCAGCAGCTTAGAGGTGGGGGCCACAGGGCATGGCTACACCTTC	CASSLEVGATGHGYTF	TRBJ1-2	TRBV11-2	NA	NA
TGTGCCACCGGGACACTCCTCTCTGGGGCCAACGTCCTGACTTTC	CATGTLLSGANVLTF	TRBJ2-6	TRBV7-7	NA	NA
TGTGCCAGCAGCTTATTAACGGGAGGAACTACAGATACGCAGTATTTT	CASSLLTGGTTDTQYF	TRBJ2-3	TRBV11-2	NA	TRBD2
TGCGCCAGCAGCTTGACCGTGAGCTCCTACAATGAGCAGTTCTTC	CASSLTVSSYNEQFF	TRBJ2-1	TRBV5-1	NA	NA
TGTGCCAGCACTTCGGACAGGGTATTCTACTACGAGCAGTACTTC	CASTSDRVFYYEQYF	TRBJ2-7	TRBV27	NA	TRBD1
TGTGCCAGCAGCTCGAAAAAAAGGTCATGGGCAGATGAAAAACTGTTTTTT	CASSSKKRSWADEKLFF	TRBJ1-4	TRBV11-2	once	NA
TGCGCCAGCAGACGATCCCTCCCAGACTCTGGAAACACCATATATTTT	CASRRSLPDSGNTIYF	TRBJ1-3	TRBV4-1	once	NA
TGCGCCAGCAGCCAAGATTTTCGCGAGAACTCTAACTATGGCTACACCTTC	CASSQDFRENSNYGYTF	TRBJ1-2	TRBV4-3	NA	NA
TGTGCCAGCAGTGACAGGGGGCTTGGCACTGAAGCTTTCTTT	CASSDRGLGTEAFF	TRBJ1-1	TRBV28	NA	TRBD1
TGTGCCAGCAGCCCGCCCGCGGGGGGCCGATACAATGAGCAGTTCTTC	CASSPPAGGRYNEQFF	TRBJ2-1	TRBV7-2	NA	TRBD2